The following is a T cell receptor (beta chain) sequence with its context. PCR involved 60 Vbeta and 13 Jbeta primers. Repertoires were generated with immunoSEQ multiplex PCR, while TCRdb's copy carries only in-frame clones and drops some. In the table there are 100,000 to 150,000 clones, over 75% of which are singletons. The CDR3 has 13 amino acids. The ends were cut back, 6 bases at V and 6 bases at J, with 15 bases in the middle. Germline V lookup: CDR1 MNHEY, CDR2 SVGAGI. The record originates from a study of cytomegalovirus exposure and HLA in healthy donors. This TCR was sampled from a woman in her 40s in good health and CMV-seropositive. The specimen sequenced was PBMCs. The chain is built from TRBV6-5 and TRBJ2-7; the D gene is possibly TRBD1 (6 bases). The CDR3 region is CASRPQGRGEQYF. The CDR3 DNA reads TGTGCCAGCAGACCACAGGGAAGGGGCGAGCAGTACTTC.